The rows below give T cell receptor beta chains drawn from one sample of a study of shared clonotypes between healthy human individuals. Produced via immunoSEQ multiplex PCR; TCRdb's table is partial and in-frame only. The table has roughly 2,000,000 clones, around 93% seen once; the top ten hold about 1.7%. The material sequenced was naive CD8+ T cells from PBMCs. The receptors were sampled from a young man in good health. Some clones in this sample may be carry-over from other donors' samples. CDR3s include the opening cysteine and the closing phenylalanine or tryptophan. Each record gives: D gene, clone size, J gene, V gene, CDR3 protein, CDR3 DNA. D genes are given only for firm matches. Only part of the rows carry a size: once, few, many, or a class if the clone is expanded.

d_gene: .
abundance: few
j_gene: TRBJ1-1
v_gene: TRBV11-2
CDR3aa: CASGPIEGNTEAFF
CDR3nt: TGTGCCAGCGGCCCCATCGAGGGAAACACTGAAGCTTTCTTT

d_gene: .
abundance: .
j_gene: TRBJ2-7
v_gene: TRBV7-8
CDR3aa: CASSSGDGTPLYF
CDR3nt: TGTGCCAGCAGCTCGGGGGACGGAACCCCCCTGTACTTC

d_gene: .
abundance: .
j_gene: TRBJ2-3
v_gene: TRBV4-1
CDR3aa: CASSQERAGRDTQYF
CDR3nt: TGCGCCAGCAGCCAAGAGCGGGCGGGGAGGGATACGCAGTATTTT

d_gene: .
abundance: .
j_gene: TRBJ2-7
v_gene: TRBV7-2
CDR3aa: CASSPGWSYEQYF
CDR3nt: TGTGCCAGCAGCCCCGGCTGGTCCTACGAGCAGTACTTC

d_gene: .
abundance: once
j_gene: TRBJ2-4
v_gene: TRBV27
CDR3aa: CASSPGHQLAKNIQYF
CDR3nt: TGTGCCAGCAGTCCAGGACACCAACTAGCCAAAAACATTCAGTACTTC

d_gene: .
abundance: once
j_gene: TRBJ2-1
v_gene: TRBV6-5
CDR3aa: CASSYSASSYNEQFF
CDR3nt: TGTGCCAGCAGTTACTCGGCGAGCTCCTACAATGAGCAGTTCTTC

d_gene: .
abundance: .
j_gene: TRBJ2-4
v_gene: TRBV11-2
CDR3aa: CASSGMGSPEEF
CDR3nt: TGTGCCAGCAGCGGGATGGGCTCCCCTGAGGAGTTC

d_gene: TRBD2
abundance: .
j_gene: TRBJ2-7
v_gene: TRBV9
CDR3aa: CASSVADAGGLYEQYF
CDR3nt: TGTGCCAGCAGCGTAGCTGATGCGGGAGGACTCTACGAGCAGTACTTC

d_gene: TRBD1
abundance: .
j_gene: TRBJ2-6
v_gene: TRBV5-6
CDR3aa: CASSGGTGGANVLTF
CDR3nt: TGTGCCAGCAGCGGCGGGACAGGGGGGGCCAACGTCCTGACTTTC

d_gene: .
abundance: .
j_gene: TRBJ2-7
v_gene: TRBV5-1
CDR3aa: CASSPAELAGFHEQYF
CDR3nt: TGCGCCAGCAGCCCCGCCGAACTAGCAGGGTTCCACGAGCAGTACTTC

d_gene: TRBD1
abundance: .
j_gene: TRBJ1-1
v_gene: TRBV27
CDR3aa: CASSDRGVNTEAFF
CDR3nt: TGTGCCAGCAGTGACAGGGGCGTGAACACTGAAGCTTTCTTT

d_gene: .
abundance: .
j_gene: TRBJ1-5
v_gene: TRBV27
CDR3aa: CASSPGGGNQPQHF
CDR3nt: TGTGCCAGCAGCCCGGGGGGAGGAAATCAGCCCCAGCATTTT

d_gene: TRBD1
abundance: .
j_gene: TRBJ2-7
v_gene: TRBV7-6
CDR3aa: CASSLAENPGTGMYEQYF
CDR3nt: TGTGCCAGCAGCTTAGCTGAAAACCCCGGGACAGGGATGTACGAGCAGTACTTC

d_gene: .
abundance: .
j_gene: TRBJ2-1
v_gene: TRBV2
CDR3aa: CARGERLSSYNEQFF
CDR3nt: TGTGCCCGCGGAGAGAGACTCAGCTCCTACAATGAGCAGTTCTTC

d_gene: .
abundance: .
j_gene: TRBJ1-5
v_gene: TRBV27
CDR3aa: CASSLSWDQPQHF
CDR3nt: TGTGCCAGCAGTTTATCTTGGGACCAGCCCCAGCATTTT

d_gene: .
abundance: .
j_gene: TRBJ2-5
v_gene: TRBV11-2
CDR3aa: CASSLDSVETQYF
CDR3nt: TGTGCCAGCAGCTTGGACAGCGTGGAGACCCAGTACTTC

d_gene: TRBD2
abundance: .
j_gene: TRBJ2-2
v_gene: TRBV5-5
CDR3aa: CASSLSSGRAPGELFF
CDR3nt: TGTGCCAGCAGCTTATCTAGCGGGAGGGCCCCCGGGGAGCTGTTTTTT

d_gene: .
abundance: .
j_gene: TRBJ2-7
v_gene: TRBV7-2
CDR3aa: CASSLVGQSYEQYF
CDR3nt: TGTGCCAGCAGCTTAGTCGGACAGTCCTACGAGCAGTACTTC

d_gene: .
abundance: .
j_gene: TRBJ1-2
v_gene: TRBV19
CDR3aa: CASRTSGGWGGYTF
CDR3nt: TGTGCCAGTAGAACCTCCGGGGGCTGGGGAGGCTACACCTTC

d_gene: .
abundance: .
j_gene: TRBJ2-7
v_gene: TRBV14
CDR3aa: CASSLIMGPYEQYF
CDR3nt: TGTGCCAGCAGCCTCATAATGGGGCCTTACGAGCAGTACTTC

d_gene: .
abundance: .
j_gene: TRBJ1-2
v_gene: TRBV7-8
CDR3aa: CASSSGWRGSNYGYTF
CDR3nt: TGTGCCAGCAGCTCGGGGTGGCGGGGTTCTAACTATGGCTACACCTTC

d_gene: TRBD1
abundance: .
j_gene: TRBJ2-5
v_gene: TRBV27
CDR3aa: CASSFVQGLETQYF
CDR3nt: TGTGCCAGCAGTTTTGTACAGGGGTTAGAGACCCAGTACTTC

d_gene: .
abundance: .
j_gene: TRBJ2-3
v_gene: TRBV27
CDR3aa: CASGTLRTDTQYF
CDR3nt: TGTGCCAGCGGAACCCTTCGCACAGATACGCAGTATTTT

d_gene: TRBD2
abundance: .
j_gene: TRBJ2-3
v_gene: TRBV2
CDR3aa: CASIATSGVTQYF
CDR3nt: TGTGCCAGCATCGCGACTAGCGGGGTAACGCAGTATTTT

d_gene: .
abundance: .
j_gene: TRBJ1-2
v_gene: TRBV4-3
CDR3aa: CASSQAVNYGYTF
CDR3nt: TGCGCCAGCAGCCAAGCGGTGAACTATGGCTACACCTTC

d_gene: .
abundance: .
j_gene: TRBJ2-1
v_gene: TRBV10-3
CDR3aa: CAIKGRDEQFF
CDR3nt: TGTGCCATCAAGGGCCGCGATGAGCAGTTCTTC

d_gene: .
abundance: .
j_gene: TRBJ2-5
v_gene: TRBV6-5
CDR3aa: CASSWGELYQETQYF
CDR3nt: TGTGCCAGCAGTTGGGGGGAGTTGTACCAAGAGACCCAGTACTTC

d_gene: .
abundance: once
j_gene: TRBJ2-2
v_gene: TRBV28
CDR3aa: CASSLRGALWELFF
CDR3nt: TGTGCCAGCAGTTTAAGGGGGGCGTTGTGGGAGCTGTTTTTT

d_gene: TRBD1
abundance: .
j_gene: TRBJ2-1
v_gene: TRBV18
CDR3aa: CASSVRGTGGPYNEQFF
CDR3nt: TGTGCCAGCTCCGTCCGGGGGACAGGGGGGCCCTACAATGAGCAGTTCTTC

d_gene: TRBD2
abundance: .
j_gene: TRBJ2-1
v_gene: TRBV4-1
CDR3aa: CASSLKPGLAGLYEQFF
CDR3nt: TGCGCCAGCAGCCTCAAACCGGGACTAGCGGGACTCTATGAGCAGTTCTTC

d_gene: .
abundance: .
j_gene: TRBJ2-7
v_gene: TRBV30
CDR3aa: CAWTHSAFSSYEQYF
CDR3nt: TGTGCCTGGACCCACAGTGCCTTTAGCTCCTACGAGCAGTACTTC

d_gene: .
abundance: .
j_gene: TRBJ2-7
v_gene: TRBV9
CDR3aa: CASSVAGAASYEQYF
CDR3nt: TGTGCCAGCAGCGTAGCAGGAGCGGCTTCCTACGAGCAGTACTTC